Below are 16 T cell receptor beta chains sequenced from a single sample in a study of control samples from healthy donors and cancer patients. The method was immunoSEQ multiplex PCR; TCRdb's version includes in-frame clones alone and lacks a portion of them. This sample has fewer than 150,000 clones, with approximately 89% found just once. Sequenced: blood. These TCRs come from a woman aged 18-35 years in good health.

The chain recombines TRBV2 with TRBJ2-7; 7 bases fit TRBD2. J lost 5 bases, V lost 4 bases, and 8 bases had no gene match. Germline CDR1 reads SNHLY; CDR2 reads FYNNEI. The length of the CDR3 is 14 residues. Here the CDR3 reads CASSVGGGPDEQYF. DNA for the CDR3: TGTGCCAGCAGTGTTGGGGGAGGGCCAGACGAGCAGTACTTC.

The V and J genes are TRBV2 and TRBJ2-1, with D perhaps TRBD1 (6 bases). This CDR3 spans 14 amino acids. V was pared by 8 bases and J by 7 bases, with 18 bases between. The germline gives CDR1 SNHLY, CDR2 FYNNEI. Written as DNA, the CDR3 is TGTGCCAGCGTGGTTTCAGGGGTCCTGAATGAGCAGTTCTTC. It yields the protein CASVVSGVLNEQFF. The variable domain in full, completed from reference TRBV2 and TRBJ2-1, reads EPEVTQTPSHQVTQMGQEVILRCVPISNHLYFYWYRQILGQKVEFLVSFYNNEISEKSEIFDDQFSVERPDGSNFTLKIRSTKLEDSAMYFCASVVSGVLNEQFFGPGTRLTVL.

The V gene is TRBV28, the J gene TRBJ1-2; 8 positions match TRBD1. Trimming removed 5 bases from V and 3 bases from J; junction bases left unmatched: 11. The CDR3 is 16 residues long. Germline V gene data show CDR1 as MDHEN and CDR2 as SYDVKM. CDR3 residues: CASSTPPGGWDYGYTF. CDR3 sequence (DNA): TGTGCCAGCAGTACCCCCCCAGGGGGCTGGGACTATGGCTACACCTTC.

The chain has TRBV11-2 and TRBJ2-5, with TRBD1 matching 8 bases. Germline assignment: CDR1 SGHAT and CDR2 FQNNGV. V dropped 3 bases and J dropped 4; count of bases not matched to a gene: 7. The CDR3 sequence is 15 residues long. CDR3 coding DNA: TGTGCCAGCAGCTTCATCCAGGGGGCCCTAGAGACCCAGTACTTC. This encodes CASSFIQGALETQYF.

J is TRBJ2-3 and V is TRBV7-6, with D unresolved. Per germline, CDR1 SGHVS and CDR2 FNYEAQ. With 3 bases removed from V and 6 bases from J, the gap between germline ends came to 13 bases. The CDR3 spans 14 residues. The CDR3 DNA reads TGTGCCAGCAGCTTGGCAGGAATCCCTGATACGCAGTATTTT. Translated: CASSLAGIPDTQYF.

This chain uses TRBV28 with TRBJ1-2, with TRBD1 matching over 7 bases. Germline V gene sequence: CDR1 MDHEN, CDR2 SYDVKM. There are 14 residues in the CDR3. V gave up 5 bases and J gave up 4 bases; unmatched junction bases: 7. The CDR3 coding sequence is TGTGCCAGCAGTCCTTCGACAGGGATCTATGGCTACACCTTC. As protein: CASSPSTGIYGYTF.

This chain joins TRBV30 and TRBJ1-1; 7 nucleotides align to TRBD1. V dropped 0 bases and J dropped 5; count of bases not matched to a gene: 0. The CDR3 sequence is 12 residues long. In germline, CDR1 is GTSNPN, CDR2 SVGIG (reference sequence). The CDR3 region is CAWSVQGTEAFF. In DNA form, the CDR3 reads TGTGCCTGGAGTGTACAGGGGACTGAAGCTTTCTTT. Full variable domain (outside the CDR3, taken from reference TRBV30 and TRBJ1-1): SQTIHQWPATLVQPVGSPLSLECTVEGTSNPNLYWYRQAAGRGLQLLFYSVGIGQISSEVPQNLSASRPQDRQFILSSKKLLLSDSGFYLCAWSVQGTEAFFGQGTRLTVV.

The V gene is TRBV7-2, the J gene TRBJ2-7; a weak D match, TRBD2 (7 bases). V lost 3 bases to trimming and J lost 3 bases, with 15 bases between them. Germline V gene sequence: CDR1 SGHTA, CDR2 FQGNSA. The CDR3 is 15 residues long. The CDR3 DNA sequence: TGTGCCAGCAGCTTTCCAAGGGGGGGGATCTACGAGCAGTACTTC. Translated, it gives CASSFPRGGIYEQYF.

This clone occurred once. The chain carries TRBV28 and TRBJ1-2; D is ambiguous. V was pared by 5 bases and J by 4 bases, with 11 bases between. Per the germline V gene, CDR1 is MDHEN and CDR2 is SYDVKM. This CDR3 is 13 amino acids long. The CDR3 nucleotides are TGTGCCAGCAGTCTCCGGGTCCTCTATGGCTACACCTTC. Translating gives CASSLRVLYGYTF.

This chain joins TRBV9 and TRBJ2-3, with no clear D. The length of the CDR3 is 15 residues. Between the trimmed V and J ends, which lost 0 bases and 1 base, there was a span of 9 bases. The germline CDR1 and CDR2 sequences are SGDLS and YYNGEE. The CDR3 here is CASSVVSEGTDTQYF. CDR3 in DNA: TGTGCCAGCAGCGTAGTATCCGAGGGCACAGATACGCAGTATTTT.

The genes are TRBV6-1 and TRBJ1-2; D perhaps matches TRBD1 (5 bases). The CDR3 spans 14 residues. Per germline, CDR1 MNHNS and CDR2 SASEGT. V lost 0 bases and J lost 5, with 10 bases in between. This CDR3 reads CASSEARGPYGYTF. The CDR3 nucleotides read TGTGCCAGCAGTGAAGCGCGGGGCCCTTATGGCTACACCTTC.

The V and J genes are TRBV29-1 and TRBJ1-1; D gene unclear. Germline V gives CDR1 SQVTM, CDR2 ANQGSEA. V lost 6 bases to trimming and J lost 0 bases, with 17 bases between them. The CDR3 has 15 amino acids. The CDR3 DNA reads TGCAGCGTCCCTAGGGTCGGGGTGATGAACACTGAAGCTTTCTTT. Translated, it gives CSVPRVGVMNTEAFF.

The gene calls are TRBV5-1 and TRBJ1-1; D possibly corresponds to TRBD1 (6 bases). Germline CDR1 and CDR2: SGHRS and YFSETQ. V lost 3 bases, J lost 6 bases, and 18 bases lay in between. The CDR3 has 15 residues. CDR3 bases: TGCGCCAGCAGCTCTGATATCAGGGCAGGGGCTGAAGCTTTCTTT. It specifies CASSSDIRAGAEAFF.

V is TRBV15 and J is TRBJ1-1, with D uncertain. The CDR3 is 12 residues long. From germline, CDR1 is LNHNV and CDR2 YYDKDF (reference sequence). The V end lost 0 bases, the J end lost 4 bases, and 3 bases lay between the germline ends. Here the CDR3 reads CATSREGTEAFF. CDR3 nucleotides: TGTGCCACCAGCAGAGAAGGCACTGAAGCTTTCTTT.

This clone has more than one count but fewer than ten. This sequence joins TRBV4-3 and TRBJ2-7; tentative D call: TRBD2 (5 bases). This CDR3 has 14 residues. Between the trimmed V and J ends, which lost 1 base and 5 bases, there was a span of 12 bases. CDR1 and CDR2 from the germline V gene are LGHNA and YSLEER. CDR3 protein: CASSQGRGFNEQYF. CDR3 sequence (DNA): TGCGCCAGCAGCCAAGGTAGAGGGTTTAACGAGCAGTACTTC.

This clone has a single count. CDR3 sequence reads: CASSEEGWGYEQYF. CDR3 DNA sequence: TGTGCCAGCAGTGAAGAAGGTTGGGGCTACGAGCAGTACTTC. The chain combines TRBV2 with TRBJ2-7, with D hard to call. The CDR3 spans 14 residues. The V gene's germline CDR1 is SNHLY and CDR2 FYNNEI. V was shortened by 1 base and J by 3 bases, with 10 bases between the two germline ends. The whole variable domain, remainder taken from reference TRBV2 and TRBJ2-7, is EPEVTQTPSHQVTQMGQEVILRCVPISNHLYFYWYRQILGQKVEFLVSFYNNEISEKSEIFDDQFSVERPDGSNFTLKIRSTKLEDSAMYFCASSEEGWGYEQYFGPGTRLTVT.